Each of the 7 T cell receptor beta chains below was sequenced from the same sample in a study of blood T cell repertoires in COVID-19. Profiling relied on immunoSEQ multiplex PCR, and the TCRdb table lists in-frame clones only, not all of them. The table has 300,000 or so clones, approximately 90% seen once. The sequenced material came from peripheral blood. These receptors were collected from a woman aged 40-49 years with acute or convalescent COVID-19.

The rearrangement joins TRBV11-2 to TRBJ1-2, with TRBD1 identical over 9 bases. With V trimmed by 3 bases and J by 4 bases, 3 bases remained unmatched. This CDR3 is 14 amino acids long. Germline V gene lookup returns CDR1 SGHAT and CDR2 FQNNGV. This CDR3 reads CASSLGQGFYGYTF. The CDR3, as DNA: TGTGCCAGCAGCTTGGGACAGGGATTCTATGGCTACACCTTC.

To note about this clone: Distinct nucleotide sequences in the sample also encode this CDR3. The chain combines TRBV11-2 with TRBJ2-7, with D maybe TRBD1 (6 bases). V lost 3 bases to trimming and J lost 4 bases, with 10 bases between them. Germline CDR1 SGHAT, CDR2 FQNNGV. The CDR3 length is 13 residues. CDR3 in DNA: TGTGCCAGCAGCTTTGGGACACTATACGAGCAGTACGTC. It is translated as CASSFGTLYEQYV.

The V and J genes are TRBV23-1 and TRBJ1-5; possibly TRBD1 for D (5 bases). TRBV23-1 is flagged as an ORF with uncertain function. Trimming stripped 4 bases from V and 11 bases from J, with 12 bases between. The CDR3 covers 12 residues. CDR3 bases: TGCGCCAGCAGTCCCCCCGGGGGGGCCCAGCATTTT. Translated, it gives CASSPPGGAQHF.

This sequence joins TRBV10-1 and TRBJ1-5, with TRBD1 matching 8 bases. The CDR3 extends over 17 amino acids. J was trimmed by 4 bases and V by 6 bases; bases with no gene match: 14. Germline V CDR1 and CDR2: WNHNN, SYGVQD (reference sequence). CDR3: CASRAQDRVRLNQPQHF. CDR3 sequence (DNA): TGCGCCAGCAGAGCCCAGGACAGGGTCAGGTTAAATCAGCCCCAGCATTTT.

The chain employs TRBV5-1 and TRBJ1-6; TRBD1 might be the D (5 bases). This CDR3 region has 15 residues. With 0 bases removed from V and 10 bases from J, the gap between germline ends came to 14 bases. Per the germline V gene, CDR1 is SGHRS and CDR2 is YFSETQ. The CDR3 DNA reads TGCGCCAGCAGCTTGGGATCAGGGTTGGTGTCACCCCTCCACTTT. Translated, it gives CASSLGSGLVSPLHF.

This clone occurred once. The chain uses TRBV6-1 and TRBJ2-1, with TRBD2 matching 9 bases. CDR1 MNHNS and CDR2 SASEGT come from the germline V gene. V lost 3 bases and J lost 8; bases outside the gene matches: 8. The CDR3 loop spans 15 amino acids. CDR3 nucleotide sequence: TGTGCCAGCAGTGACCGCAGCGGGGGGTCGCATGAGCAGTTCTTC. Translation: CASSDRSGGSHEQFF.

The chain couples TRBV7-9 to TRBJ1-6, with D perhaps TRBD1 (6 bases). Germline values: CDR1 SEHNR, CDR2 FQNEAQ (reference sequence). The CDR3 covers 17 residues. The V and J ends lost 1 base and 9 bases respectively, with 19 bases between them. The CDR3 sequence is CASSLVRGDETISPLHF. DNA for the CDR3: TGTGCCAGCAGCTTAGTCAGGGGAGACGAGACGATTTCACCCCTCCACTTT.